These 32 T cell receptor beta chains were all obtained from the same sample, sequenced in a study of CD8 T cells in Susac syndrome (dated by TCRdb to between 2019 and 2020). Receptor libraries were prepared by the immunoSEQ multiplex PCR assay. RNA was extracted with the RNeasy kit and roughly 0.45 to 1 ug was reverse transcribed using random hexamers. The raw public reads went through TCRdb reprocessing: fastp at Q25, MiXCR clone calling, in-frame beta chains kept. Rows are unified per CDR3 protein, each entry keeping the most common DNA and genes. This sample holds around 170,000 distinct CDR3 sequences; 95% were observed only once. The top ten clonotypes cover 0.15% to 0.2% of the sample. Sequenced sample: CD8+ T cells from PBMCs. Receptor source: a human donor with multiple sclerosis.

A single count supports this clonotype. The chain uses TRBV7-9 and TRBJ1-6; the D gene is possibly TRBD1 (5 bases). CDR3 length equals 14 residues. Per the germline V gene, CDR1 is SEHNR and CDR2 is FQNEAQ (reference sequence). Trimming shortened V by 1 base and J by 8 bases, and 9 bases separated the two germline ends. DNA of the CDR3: TGTGCCAGCAGCTTAGTTGGGGGTGATTCACCCCTCCACTTT. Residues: CASSLVGGDSPLHF.

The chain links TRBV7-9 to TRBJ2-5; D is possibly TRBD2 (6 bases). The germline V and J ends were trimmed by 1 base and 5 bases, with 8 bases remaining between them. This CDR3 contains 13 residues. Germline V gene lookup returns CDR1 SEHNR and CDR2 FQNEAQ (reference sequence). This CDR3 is CASSLGGVETQYF. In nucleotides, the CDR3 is TGTGCCAGCAGCTTAGGCGGGGTGGAGACCCAGTACTTC.

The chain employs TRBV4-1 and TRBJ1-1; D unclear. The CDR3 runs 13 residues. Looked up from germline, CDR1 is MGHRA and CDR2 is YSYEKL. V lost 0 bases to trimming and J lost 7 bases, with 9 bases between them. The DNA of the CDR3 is TGCGCCAGCAGCCAAGAAGGCCTTTTTGAAGCTTTCTTT. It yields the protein CASSQEGLFEAFF.

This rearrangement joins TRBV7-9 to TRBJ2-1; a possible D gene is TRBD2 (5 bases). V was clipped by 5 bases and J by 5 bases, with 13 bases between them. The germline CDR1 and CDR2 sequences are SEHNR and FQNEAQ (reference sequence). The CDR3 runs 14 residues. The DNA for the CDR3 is TGTGCCAGCAGCCCAGCGAGGGTCGACAATGAGCAGTTCTTC. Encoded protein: CASSPARVDNEQFF.

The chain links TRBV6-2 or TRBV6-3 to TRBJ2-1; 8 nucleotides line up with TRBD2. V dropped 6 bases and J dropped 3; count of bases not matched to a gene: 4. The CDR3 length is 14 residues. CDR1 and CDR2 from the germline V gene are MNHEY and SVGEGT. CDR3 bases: TGTGCCAGCAGGTTTAGCGGGATCTACAATGAGCAGTTCTTC. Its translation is CASRFSGIYNEQFF.

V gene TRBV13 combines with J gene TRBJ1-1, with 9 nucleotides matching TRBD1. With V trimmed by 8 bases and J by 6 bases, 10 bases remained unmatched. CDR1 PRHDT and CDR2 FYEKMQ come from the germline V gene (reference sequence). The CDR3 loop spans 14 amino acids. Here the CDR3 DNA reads TGTGCCAGCGGAGATTTGACAGGGGGTGCTGAAGCTTTCTTT. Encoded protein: CASGDLTGGAEAFF. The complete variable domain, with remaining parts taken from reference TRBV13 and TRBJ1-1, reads AAGVIQSPRHLIKEKRETATLKCYPIPRHDTVYWYQQGPGQDPQFLISFYEKMQSDKGSIPDRFSAQQFSDYHSELNMSSLELGDSALYFCASGDLTGGAEAFFGQGTRLTVV.

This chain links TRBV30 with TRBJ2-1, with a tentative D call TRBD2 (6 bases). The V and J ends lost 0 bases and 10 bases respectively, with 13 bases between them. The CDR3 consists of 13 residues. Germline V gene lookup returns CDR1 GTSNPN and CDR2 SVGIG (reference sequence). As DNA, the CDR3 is TGTGCCTGGAGTGTAGTAGCGGCAACCGAGCAGTTCTTC. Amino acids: CAWSVVAATEQFF.

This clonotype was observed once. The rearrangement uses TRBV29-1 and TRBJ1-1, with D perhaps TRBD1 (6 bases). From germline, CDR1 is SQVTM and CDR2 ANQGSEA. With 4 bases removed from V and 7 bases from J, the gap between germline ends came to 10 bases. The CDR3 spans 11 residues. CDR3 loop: CSVGTANEAFF. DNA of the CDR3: TGCAGCGTTGGGACAGCTAATGAAGCTTTCTTT.

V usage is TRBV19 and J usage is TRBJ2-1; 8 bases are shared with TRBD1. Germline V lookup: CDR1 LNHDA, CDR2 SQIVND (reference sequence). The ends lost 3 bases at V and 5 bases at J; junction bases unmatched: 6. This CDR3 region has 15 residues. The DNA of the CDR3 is TGTGCCAGTAGTATTCGACAGGGGCTGGACAATGAGCAGTTCTTC. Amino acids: CASSIRQGLDNEQFF.

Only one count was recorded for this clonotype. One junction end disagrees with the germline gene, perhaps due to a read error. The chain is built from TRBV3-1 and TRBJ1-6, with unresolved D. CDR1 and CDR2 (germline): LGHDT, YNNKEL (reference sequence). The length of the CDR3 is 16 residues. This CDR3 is CASSEERGGGGSPLHF. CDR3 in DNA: TGTGCCAGCAGCGAAGAAAGAGGAGGTGGAGGTTCACCCCTCCACTTT. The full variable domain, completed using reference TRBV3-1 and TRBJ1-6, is DTAVSQTPKYLVTQMGNDKSIKCEQNLGHDTMYWYKQDSKKFLKIMFSYNNKELIINETVPNRFSPKSPDKAHLNLHINSLELGDSAVYFCASSEERGGGGSPLHFGNGTRLTVT.

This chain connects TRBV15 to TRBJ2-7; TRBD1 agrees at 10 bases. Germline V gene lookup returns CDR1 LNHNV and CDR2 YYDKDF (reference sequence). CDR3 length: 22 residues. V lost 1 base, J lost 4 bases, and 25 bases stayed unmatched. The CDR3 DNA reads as TGTGCCACCAGCAGAGCCACTAGGCGTACCGGGACAGGGGAGATTTTCGGGTACGAGCAGTACTTC. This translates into CATSRATRRTGTGEIFGYEQYF.

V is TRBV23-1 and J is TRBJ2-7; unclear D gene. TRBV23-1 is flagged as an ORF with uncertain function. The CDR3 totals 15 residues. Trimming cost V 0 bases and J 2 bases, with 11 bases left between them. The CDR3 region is CASSQSPNRPYEQYF. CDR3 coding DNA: TGCGCCAGCAGTCAATCGCCAAACCGGCCCTACGAGCAGTACTTC.

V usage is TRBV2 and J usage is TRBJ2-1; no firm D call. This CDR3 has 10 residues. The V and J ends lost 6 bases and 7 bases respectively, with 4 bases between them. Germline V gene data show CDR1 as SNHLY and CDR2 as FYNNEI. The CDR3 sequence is CASRTNEQFF. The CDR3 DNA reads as TGTGCCAGCAGGACGAATGAGCAGTTCTTC.

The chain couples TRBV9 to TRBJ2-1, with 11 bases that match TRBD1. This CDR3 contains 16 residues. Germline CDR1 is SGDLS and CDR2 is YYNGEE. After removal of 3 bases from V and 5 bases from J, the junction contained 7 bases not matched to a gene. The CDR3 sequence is CASSGIGQGANNEQFF. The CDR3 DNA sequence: TGTGCCAGCAGCGGAATCGGACAGGGGGCCAACAATGAGCAGTTCTTC.

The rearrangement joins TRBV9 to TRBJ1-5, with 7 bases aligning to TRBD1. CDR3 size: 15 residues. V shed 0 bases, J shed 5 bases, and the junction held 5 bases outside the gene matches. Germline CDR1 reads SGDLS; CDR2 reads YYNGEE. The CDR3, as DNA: TGTGCCAGCAGCGTAGGGGGGACAGCGGATCAGCCCCAGCATTTT. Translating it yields CASSVGGTADQPQHF.

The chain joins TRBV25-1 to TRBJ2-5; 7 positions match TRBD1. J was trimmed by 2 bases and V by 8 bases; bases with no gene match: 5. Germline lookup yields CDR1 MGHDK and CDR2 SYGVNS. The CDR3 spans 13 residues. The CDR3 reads CASVGGYQETQYF. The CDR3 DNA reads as TGTGCCAGCGTAGGGGGCTATCAAGAGACCCAGTACTTC.

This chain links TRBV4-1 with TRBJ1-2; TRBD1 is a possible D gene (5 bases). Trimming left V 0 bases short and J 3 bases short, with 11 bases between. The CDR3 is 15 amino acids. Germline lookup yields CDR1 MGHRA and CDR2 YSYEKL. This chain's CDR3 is CASSQDPGRDYGYTF. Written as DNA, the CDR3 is TGCGCCAGCAGCCAAGATCCGGGACGGGACTATGGCTACACCTTC.

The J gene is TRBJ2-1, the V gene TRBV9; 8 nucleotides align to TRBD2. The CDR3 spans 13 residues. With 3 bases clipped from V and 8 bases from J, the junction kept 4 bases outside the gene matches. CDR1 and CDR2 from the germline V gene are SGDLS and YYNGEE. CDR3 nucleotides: TGTGCCAGCAGCGCGGGGACTAGGGATGAGCAGTTCTTC. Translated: CASSAGTRDEQFF. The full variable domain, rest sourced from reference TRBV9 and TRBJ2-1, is DSGVTQTPKHLITATGQRVTLRCSPRSGDLSVYWYQQSLDQGLQFLIQYYNGEERAKGNILERFSAQQFPDLHSELNLSSLELGDSALYFCASSAGTRDEQFFGPGTRLTVL.

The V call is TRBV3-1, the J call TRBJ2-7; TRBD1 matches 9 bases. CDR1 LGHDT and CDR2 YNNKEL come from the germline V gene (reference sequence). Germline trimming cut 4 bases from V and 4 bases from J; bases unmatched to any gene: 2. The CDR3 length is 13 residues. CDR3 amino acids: CASSRDRDYEQYF. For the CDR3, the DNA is TGTGCCAGCAGCCGGGACAGGGATTACGAGCAGTACTTC.

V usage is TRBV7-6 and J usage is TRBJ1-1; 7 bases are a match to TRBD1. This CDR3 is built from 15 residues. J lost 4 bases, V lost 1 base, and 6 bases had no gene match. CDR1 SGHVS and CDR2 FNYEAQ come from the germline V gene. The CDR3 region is CASSLEGGWGTEAFF. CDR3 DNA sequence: TGTGCCAGCAGCTTAGAAGGGGGCTGGGGCACTGAAGCTTTCTTT. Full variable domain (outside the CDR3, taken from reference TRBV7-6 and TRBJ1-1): GAGVSQSPRYKVTKRGQDVALRCDPISGHVSLYWYRQALGQGPEFLTYFNYEAQQDKSGLPNDRFSAERPEGSISTLTIQRTEQRDSAMYRCASSLEGGWGTEAFFGQGTRLTVV.

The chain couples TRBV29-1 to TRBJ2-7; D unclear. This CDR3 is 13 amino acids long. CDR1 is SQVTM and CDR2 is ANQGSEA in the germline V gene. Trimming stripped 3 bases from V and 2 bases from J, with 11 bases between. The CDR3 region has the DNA TGCAGCGTTGAGGCGGATGGCCCCTACGAGCAGTACTTC. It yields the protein CSVEADGPYEQYF.

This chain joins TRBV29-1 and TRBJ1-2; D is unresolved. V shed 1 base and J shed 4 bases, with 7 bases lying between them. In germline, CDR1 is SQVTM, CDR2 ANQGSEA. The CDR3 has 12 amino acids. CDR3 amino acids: CSVEGILYGYTF. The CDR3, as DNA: TGCAGCGTTGAAGGGATCCTCTATGGCTACACCTTC.

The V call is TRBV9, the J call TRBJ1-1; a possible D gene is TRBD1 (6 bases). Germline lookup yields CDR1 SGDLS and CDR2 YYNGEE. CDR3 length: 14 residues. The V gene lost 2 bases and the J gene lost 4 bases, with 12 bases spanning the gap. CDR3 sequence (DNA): TGTGCCAGCAGCGTCAGTATAGGGGGCACTGAAGCTTTCTTT. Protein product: CASSVSIGGTEAFF. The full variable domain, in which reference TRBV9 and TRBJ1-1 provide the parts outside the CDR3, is DSGVTQTPKHLITATGQRVTLRCSPRSGDLSVYWYQQSLDQGLQFLIQYYNGEERAKGNILERFSAQQFPDLHSELNLSSLELGDSALYFCASSVSIGGTEAFFGQGTRLTVV.

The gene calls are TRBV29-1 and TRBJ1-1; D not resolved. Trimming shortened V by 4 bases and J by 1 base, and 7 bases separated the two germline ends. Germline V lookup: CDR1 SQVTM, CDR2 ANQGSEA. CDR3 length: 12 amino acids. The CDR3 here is CSVVHKNTEAFF. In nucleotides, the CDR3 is TGCAGCGTTGTACACAAGAACACTGAAGCTTTCTTT.

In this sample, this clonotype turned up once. Here the CDR3 DNA reads TGTGCCAGCAGCGCCCGGGACAGTCTCTACGAGCAGTACTTC. Translated: CASSARDSLYEQYF. The rearrangement uses TRBV9 and TRBJ2-7, with 7 bases lining up with TRBD1. Trimming cost V 3 bases and J 3 bases; bases outside gene matches: 6. The germline CDR1 and CDR2 sequences are SGDLS and YYNGEE. This CDR3 is 14 amino acids long.

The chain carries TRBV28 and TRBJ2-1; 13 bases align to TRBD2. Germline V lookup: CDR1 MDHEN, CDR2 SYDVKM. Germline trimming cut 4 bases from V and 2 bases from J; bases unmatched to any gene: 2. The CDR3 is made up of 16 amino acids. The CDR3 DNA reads TGTGCCAGCAGTTGGGGGACTAGCGGGGCCTACAATGAGCAGTTCTTC. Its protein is CASSWGTSGAYNEQFF.

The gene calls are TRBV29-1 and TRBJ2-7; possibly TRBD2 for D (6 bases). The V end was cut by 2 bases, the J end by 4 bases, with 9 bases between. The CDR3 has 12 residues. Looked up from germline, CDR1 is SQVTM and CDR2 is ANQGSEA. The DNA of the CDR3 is TGCAGCGTTGAAAAGGAGGGGTACGAGCAGTACTTC. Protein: CSVEKEGYEQYF.

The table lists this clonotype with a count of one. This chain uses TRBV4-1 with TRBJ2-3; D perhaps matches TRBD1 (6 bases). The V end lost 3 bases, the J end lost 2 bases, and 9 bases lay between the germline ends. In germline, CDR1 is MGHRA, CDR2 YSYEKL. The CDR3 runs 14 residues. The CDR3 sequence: CASSQGHNTDTQYF. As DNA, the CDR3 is TGCGCCAGCAGCCAGGGACACAACACAGATACGCAGTATTTT.

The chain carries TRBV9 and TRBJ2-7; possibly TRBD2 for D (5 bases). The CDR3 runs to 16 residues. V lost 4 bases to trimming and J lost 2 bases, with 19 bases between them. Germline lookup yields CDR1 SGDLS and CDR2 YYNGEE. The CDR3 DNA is TGTGCCAGCAGCTCCTCTCACCGAGGGCTAGCCTACGAGCAGTACTTC. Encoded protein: CASSSSHRGLAYEQYF.

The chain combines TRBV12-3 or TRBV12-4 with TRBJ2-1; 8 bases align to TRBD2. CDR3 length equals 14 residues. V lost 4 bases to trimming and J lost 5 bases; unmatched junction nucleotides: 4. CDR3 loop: CASSSSGSNNEQFF. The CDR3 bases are TGTGCCAGCAGTTCGAGCGGGAGCAACAATGAGCAGTTCTTC.

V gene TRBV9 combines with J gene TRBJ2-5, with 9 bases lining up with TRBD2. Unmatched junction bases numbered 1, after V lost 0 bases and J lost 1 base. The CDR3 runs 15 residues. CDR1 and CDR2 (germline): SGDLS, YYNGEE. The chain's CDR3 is CASSVASGTQETQYF. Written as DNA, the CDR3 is TGTGCCAGCAGCGTAGCTAGCGGGACCCAAGAGACCCAGTACTTC.

CDR3 sequence: CASSQVRRGSYEQYF. CDR3 nucleotides: TGTGCCAGCAGCCAAGTTCGAAGGGGGTCCTACGAGCAGTACTTC. V is TRBV14 and J is TRBJ2-7; D perhaps matches TRBD1 (6 bases). Trimming pared 1 base from V and 1 base from J, leaving 11 bases between. Germline values: CDR1 SGHDN, CDR2 FVKESK. This CDR3 region has 15 residues.